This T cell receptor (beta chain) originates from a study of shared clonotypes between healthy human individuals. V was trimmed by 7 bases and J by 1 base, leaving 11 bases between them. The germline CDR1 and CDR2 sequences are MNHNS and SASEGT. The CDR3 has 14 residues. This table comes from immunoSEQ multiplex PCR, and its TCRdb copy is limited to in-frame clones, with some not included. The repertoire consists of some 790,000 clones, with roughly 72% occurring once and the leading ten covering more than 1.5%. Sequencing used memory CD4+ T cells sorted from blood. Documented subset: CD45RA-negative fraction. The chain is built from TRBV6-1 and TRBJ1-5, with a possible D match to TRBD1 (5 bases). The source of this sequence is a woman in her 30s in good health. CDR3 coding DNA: TGTGCCAGCACCAAAAGGGGAAGCAATCAGCCCCAGCATTTT. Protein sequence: CASTKRGSNQPQHF.